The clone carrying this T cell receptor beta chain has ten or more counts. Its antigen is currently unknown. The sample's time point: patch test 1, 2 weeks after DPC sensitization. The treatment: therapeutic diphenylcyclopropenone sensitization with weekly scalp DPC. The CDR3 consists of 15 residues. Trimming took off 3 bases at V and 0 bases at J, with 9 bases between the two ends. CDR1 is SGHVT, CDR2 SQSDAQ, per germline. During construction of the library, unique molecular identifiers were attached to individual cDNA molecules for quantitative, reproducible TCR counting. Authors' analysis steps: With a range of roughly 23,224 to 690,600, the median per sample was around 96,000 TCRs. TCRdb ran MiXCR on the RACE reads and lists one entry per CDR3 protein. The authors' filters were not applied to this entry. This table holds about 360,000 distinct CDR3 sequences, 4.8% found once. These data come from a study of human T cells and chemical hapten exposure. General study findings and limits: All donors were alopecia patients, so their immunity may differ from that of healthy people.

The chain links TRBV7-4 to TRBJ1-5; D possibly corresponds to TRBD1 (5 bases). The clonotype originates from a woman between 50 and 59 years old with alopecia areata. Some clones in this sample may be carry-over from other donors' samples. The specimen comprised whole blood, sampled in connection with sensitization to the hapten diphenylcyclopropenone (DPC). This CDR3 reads CASSLGLISNQPQHF. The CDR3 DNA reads TGTGCCAGCAGCTTGGGACTTATTAGCAATCAGCCCCAGCATTTT. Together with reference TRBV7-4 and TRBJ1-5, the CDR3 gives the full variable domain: GAGVSQSPRYKVAKRGRDVALRCDSISGHVTLYWYRQTLGQGSEVLTYSQSDAQRDKSGRPSGRFSAERPERSVSTLKIQRTEQGDSAVYLCASSLGLISNQPQHFGDGTRLSIL.